The source of this T cell receptor (beta chain) is a study of blood T cell repertoires in COVID-19. For the study at large: In each case, the material was cDNA or gDNA derived from T cells, B-cell-depleted T cells, or PBMCs.

A Seattle source enrolled patients during active infection and followed them longitudinally. This CDR3 spans 15 amino acids. Germline CDR1 and CDR2: WNHNN and SYGVQD (reference sequence). The junction had 12 bases not matched to a gene; V was cut back by 6 bases and J by 7 bases. Original data processing: Reference gene primer amplification in the assay estimated nucleated cell counts. Here immunoSEQ multiplex PCR was the method, and the copy in TCRdb shows in-frame clones only, minus some. That table is the source of V, J and clone size, and D and trimming were worked out from the DNA. The table lists 52,000 or so clones, 80% to 90% of them singletons.

The V call is TRBV10-1, the J call TRBJ2-1, with 7 bases identical to TRBD1. The receptor's source is a man between 40 and 49 years old with COVID-19, enrolled during active disease. Sequenced: peripheral blood. CDR3 loop: CASSRGQDEWNEQFF. In DNA form, the CDR3 reads TGCGCCAGCAGCCGTGGACAGGACGAGTGGAATGAGCAGTTCTTC.